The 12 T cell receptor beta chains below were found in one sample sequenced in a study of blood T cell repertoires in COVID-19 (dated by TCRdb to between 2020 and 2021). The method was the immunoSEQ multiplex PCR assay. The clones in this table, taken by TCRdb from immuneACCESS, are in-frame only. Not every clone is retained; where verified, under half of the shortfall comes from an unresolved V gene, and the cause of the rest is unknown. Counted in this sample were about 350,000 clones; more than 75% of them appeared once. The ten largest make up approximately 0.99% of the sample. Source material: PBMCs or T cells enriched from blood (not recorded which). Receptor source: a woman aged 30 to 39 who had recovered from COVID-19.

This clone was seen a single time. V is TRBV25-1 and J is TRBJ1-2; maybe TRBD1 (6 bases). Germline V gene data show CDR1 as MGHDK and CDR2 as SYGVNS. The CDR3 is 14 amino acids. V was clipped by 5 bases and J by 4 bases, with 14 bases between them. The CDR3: CASSSPTGSYGYTF. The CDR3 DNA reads TGTGCCAGCAGTTCGCCGACAGGCAGCTATGGCTACACCTTC.

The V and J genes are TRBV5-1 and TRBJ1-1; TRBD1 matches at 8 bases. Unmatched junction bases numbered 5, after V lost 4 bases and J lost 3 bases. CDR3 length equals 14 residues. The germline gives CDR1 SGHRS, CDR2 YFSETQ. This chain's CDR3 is CASSGQGGDTEAFF. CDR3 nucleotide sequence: TGCGCCAGCAGCGGACAGGGAGGTGACACTGAAGCTTTCTTT.

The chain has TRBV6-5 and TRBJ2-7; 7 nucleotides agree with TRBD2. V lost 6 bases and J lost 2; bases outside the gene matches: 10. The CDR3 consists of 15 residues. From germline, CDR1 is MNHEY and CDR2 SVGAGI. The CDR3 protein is CASSAPSGVTYEQYF. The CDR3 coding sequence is TGTGCCAGCAGCGCACCGAGCGGGGTAACCTACGAGCAGTACTTC.

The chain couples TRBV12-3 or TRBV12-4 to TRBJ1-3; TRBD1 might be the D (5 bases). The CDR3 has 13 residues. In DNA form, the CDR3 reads TGTCCCCCCTCCTGGACACATGGAAACACCATATATTTT. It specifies CPPSWTHGNTIYF.

CDR3 protein: CASSLWGTGASYEQYF. For the CDR3, the DNA is TGTGCCAGCAGTTTATGGGGGACAGGGGCATCCTACGAGCAGTACTTC. This chain connects TRBV28 to TRBJ2-7; 10 bases align to TRBD1. The CDR3 contains 16 residues. Germline V lookup: CDR1 MDHEN, CDR2 SYDVKM. V shed 0 bases, J shed 1 base, and the junction held 3 bases outside the gene matches.

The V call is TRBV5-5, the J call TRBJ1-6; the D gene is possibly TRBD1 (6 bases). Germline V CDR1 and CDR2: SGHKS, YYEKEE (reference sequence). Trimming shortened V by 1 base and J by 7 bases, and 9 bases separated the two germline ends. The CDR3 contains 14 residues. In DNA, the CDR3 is TGTGCCAGCAGCTTGCGGGGGGCGAATTCACCCCTCCACTTT. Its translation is CASSLRGANSPLHF.

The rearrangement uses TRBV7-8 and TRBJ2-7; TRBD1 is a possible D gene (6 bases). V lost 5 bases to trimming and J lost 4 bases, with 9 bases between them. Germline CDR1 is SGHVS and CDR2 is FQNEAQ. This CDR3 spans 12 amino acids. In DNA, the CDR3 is TGTGCCAGCAGCCGGACAGTTTACGAGCAGTACTTC. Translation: CASSRTVYEQYF.

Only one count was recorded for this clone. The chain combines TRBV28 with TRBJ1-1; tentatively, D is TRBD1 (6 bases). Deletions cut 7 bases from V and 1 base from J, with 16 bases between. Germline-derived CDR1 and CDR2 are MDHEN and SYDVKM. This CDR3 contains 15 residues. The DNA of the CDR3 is TGTGCCAGCACTGGGGGCCCAGGTCCGAACACTGAAGCTTTCTTT. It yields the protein CASTGGPGPNTEAFF.

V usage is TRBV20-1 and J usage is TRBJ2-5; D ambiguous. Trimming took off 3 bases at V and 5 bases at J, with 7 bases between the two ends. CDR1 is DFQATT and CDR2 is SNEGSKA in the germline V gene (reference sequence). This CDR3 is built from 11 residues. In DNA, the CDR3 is TGCAGTGCTAGGCACGGGGAGACCCAGTACTTC. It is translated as CSARHGETQYF.

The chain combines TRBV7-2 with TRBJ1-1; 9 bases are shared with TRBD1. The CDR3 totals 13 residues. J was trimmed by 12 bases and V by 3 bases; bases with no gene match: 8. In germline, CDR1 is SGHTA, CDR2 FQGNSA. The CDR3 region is CASSFSRDRETFF. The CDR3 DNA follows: TGTGCCAGCAGCTTCAGCCGGGACAGGGAAACTTTCTTT.

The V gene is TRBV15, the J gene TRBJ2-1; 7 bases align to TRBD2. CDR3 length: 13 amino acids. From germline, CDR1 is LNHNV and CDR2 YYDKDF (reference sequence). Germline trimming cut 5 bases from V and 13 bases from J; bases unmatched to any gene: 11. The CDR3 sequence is CATSFHMGTNQFF. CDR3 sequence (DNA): TGTGCCACCAGCTTTCACATGGGGACTAACCAGTTCTTC.

CDR3 in DNA: TGCGCCAGCAGCTTGACTGGCCCGGCAACAGGGGAAGCTTTCTTT. Translated: CASSLTGPATGEAFF. The chain employs TRBV5-1 and TRBJ1-1; TRBD1 is a possible D gene (6 bases). The CDR3 length is 15 residues. The germline CDR1 and CDR2 sequences are SGHRS and YFSETQ. V shed 1 base and J shed 8 bases, with 18 bases lying between them.